What follows are 16 T cell receptor beta chains derived from one specimen sequenced in a study of cytomegalovirus exposure and HLA in healthy donors. Both 60 Vbeta primers and 13 Jbeta primers went into the PCR. Assay used: immunoSEQ multiplex PCR; TCRdb lists only in-frame clones, some missing. The table records 80,000 or so clones, 55% to 85% of them present only once. What was sequenced was PBMCs. Receptors originate from a woman in her 40s in good health and CMV-seropositive.

The chain combines TRBV27 with TRBJ1-4; no firm D call. CDR1 and CDR2 from the germline V gene are MNHEY and SMNVEV (reference sequence). The CDR3 length is 14 residues. V lost 5 bases and J lost 7, with 14 bases in between. The CDR3 nucleotides read TGTGCCAGCAGTCCATCTTTGGCAGGTGAAAAACTGTTTTTT. This translates into CASSPSLAGEKLFF.

The sample holds a few counts of this clone. One end of the junction varies from germline; a read error may be responsible. The chain carries TRBV6-1 and TRBJ2-7, with 9 nucleotides matching TRBD2. Germline lookup yields CDR1 MNHNS and CDR2 SASEGT. This CDR3 has 14 amino acids. CDR3 bases: TGTGCCAGCAGTGATCCGTCACGAGGTGCTAGCGGGGACTTC. Protein sequence: CASSDPSRGASGDF.

The chain couples TRBV19 to TRBJ2-7, with 10 bases lining up with TRBD1. The junction had 10 bases not matched to a gene; V was cut back by 5 bases and J by 9 bases. Germline CDR1 reads LNHDA; CDR2 reads SQIVND (reference sequence). This CDR3 region has 14 residues. CDR3 nucleotide sequence: TGTGCCAGTAGTGCCCAGGGACAGGGGTTTCGGCAGTACTTC. Amino acids: CASSAQGQGFRQYF.

This chain links TRBV7-9 with TRBJ2-1; TRBD1 matches 9 bases. With 3 bases clipped from V and 4 bases from J, the junction kept 4 bases outside the gene matches. Per germline, CDR1 SEHNR and CDR2 FQNEAQ (reference sequence). CDR3 length: 15 amino acids. CDR3 region: CASSLGQGGYNEQFF. CDR3 coding DNA: TGTGCCAGCAGCTTGGGACAGGGCGGGTACAATGAGCAGTTCTTC.

The genes are TRBV5-6 and TRBJ1-2; 8 bases fit TRBD1. Germline CDR1 SGHDT, CDR2 YYEEEE. The V gene end was trimmed by 3 bases and the J gene end by 9 bases; junction bases not matched to a gene: 10. The CDR3 is 14 residues long. CDR3 in amino acids: CASSSGRDRWSYTF. The CDR3 DNA is TGTGCCAGCAGCTCGGGTAGGGACAGGTGGAGCTACACCTTC.

This rearrangement joins TRBV30 to TRBJ2-7, with D possibly TRBD2 on 6 matching bases. The CDR3 loop spans 13 amino acids. Germline V gives CDR1 GTSNPN, CDR2 SVGIG (reference sequence). Trimming left V 0 bases short and J 6 bases short, with 12 bases between. The CDR3 region has the DNA TGTGCCTGGAGTGTGGGGACTGAAACCGAGCAGTACTTC. It codes for CAWSVGTETEQYF.

The gene calls are TRBV28 and TRBJ1-4; D is perhaps TRBD1 (6 bases). Germline V gene lookup returns CDR1 MDHEN and CDR2 SYDVKM. The CDR3 has 14 amino acids. V was cut by 6 bases and J by 4 bases, with 12 bases left in between. The CDR3 nucleotides read TGTGCCAGCAGGAGGGGGAGTTATAATGAAAAACTGTTTTTT. It yields the protein CASRRGSYNEKLFF. Full variable domain (outside the CDR3, taken from reference TRBV28 and TRBJ1-4): DVKVTQSSRYLVKRTGEKVFLECVQDMDHENMFWYRQDPGLGLRLIYFSYDVKMKEKGDIPEGYSVSREKKERFSLILESASTNQTSMYLCASRRGSYNEKLFFGSGTQLSVL.

This chain links TRBV18 with TRBJ2-7; a weak D match, TRBD2 (6 bases). The V gene lost 4 bases and the J gene lost 2 bases, with 15 bases spanning the gap. The CDR3 extends over 15 amino acids. Looked up from germline, CDR1 is KGHSH and CDR2 is LQKENI. DNA of the CDR3: TGTGCCAGCTCACATTCCGGGACTGGAACCTACGAGCAGTACTTC. This encodes CASSHSGTGTYEQYF.

This chain links TRBV19 with TRBJ2-3; D is perhaps TRBD2 (7 bases). Deletions cut 1 base from V and 4 bases from J, with 12 bases between. This CDR3 is built from 15 residues. The germline gives CDR1 LNHDA, CDR2 SQIVND (reference sequence). The CDR3 region is CASSIGGGEADTQYF. CDR3 DNA sequence: TGTGCCAGTAGTATAGGCGGGGGCGAGGCAGATACGCAGTATTTT.

The chain employs TRBV28 and TRBJ2-1, with 16 bases fitting TRBD2. The ends lost 6 bases at V and 6 bases at J; junction bases unmatched: 14. This CDR3 region has 19 residues. Germline CDR1 MDHEN, CDR2 SYDVKM. In DNA form, the CDR3 reads TGTGCCAGCAGCCGATTGGGACTAGCGGGAGGGCCGCGGTCCAATGAGCAGTTCTTC. Amino acids: CASSRLGLAGGPRSNEQFF.

The chain carries TRBV19 and TRBJ2-7; TRBD2 matches at 8 bases. The V gene's germline CDR1 is LNHDA and CDR2 SQIVND (reference sequence). The CDR3 sequence is 11 residues long. CDR3 sequence (DNA): TGTGCTGCGGGGGGTATCGGCGAGCAGTACTTC. Its protein product is CAAGGIGEQYF.

The chain uses TRBV5-4 and TRBJ1-1; tentative D call: TRBD1 (5 bases). V dropped 2 bases and J dropped 1 base, with 9 bases sitting between them. The CDR3 extends over 14 amino acids. CDR1 SGHNT and CDR2 YYREEE come from the germline V gene (reference sequence). The DNA for the CDR3 is TGTGCCAGCAGCTTTTGGGGGGAGAACACTGAAGCTTTCTTT. Translating gives CASSFWGENTEAFF.

V is TRBV19 and J is TRBJ2-7; tentatively, D is TRBD1 (5 bases). The length of the CDR3 is 12 residues. CDR1 is LNHDA, CDR2 SQIVND, per germline (reference sequence). Trimming cost V 4 bases and J 9 bases, with 13 bases left between them. The CDR3 protein is CASSTTGQGQYF. CDR3 sequence (DNA): TGTGCCAGTAGTACCACCGGTCAGGGGCAGTACTTC.

In its sample, this clone was seen a few times. This sequence joins TRBV4-1 and TRBJ1-2; no clear D gene. The CDR3 loop spans 14 amino acids. V was shortened by 0 bases and J by 4 bases, with 9 bases between the two germline ends. Germline loops: CDR1 MGHRA, CDR2 YSYEKL. The CDR3 spells CASSQDGLTYGYTF. The CDR3 DNA follows: TGCGCCAGCAGCCAAGACGGGTTAACCTATGGCTACACCTTC.

The sample holds a few counts of this clone. J is TRBJ2-6 and V is TRBV4-1, with a possible D match to TRBD2 (5 bases). Germline CDR1 is MGHRA and CDR2 is YSYEKL. V was clipped by 1 base and J by 2 bases, with 6 bases between them. CDR3 length: 15 amino acids. The CDR3 spells CASSQGGPGANVLTF. The CDR3 coding sequence is TGCGCCAGCAGCCAAGGAGGGCCTGGGGCCAACGTCCTGACTTTC.

CDR3 sequence (DNA): TGTGCCAGCAGCTTTCAATACGGAGATACGCAGTATTTT. Its translation is CASSFQYGDTQYF. The chain employs TRBV7-6 and TRBJ2-3; no clear D. The germline CDR1 and CDR2 sequences are SGHVS and FNYEAQ. The CDR3 spans 13 residues. With 3 bases removed from V and 5 bases from J, the gap between germline ends came to 9 bases.